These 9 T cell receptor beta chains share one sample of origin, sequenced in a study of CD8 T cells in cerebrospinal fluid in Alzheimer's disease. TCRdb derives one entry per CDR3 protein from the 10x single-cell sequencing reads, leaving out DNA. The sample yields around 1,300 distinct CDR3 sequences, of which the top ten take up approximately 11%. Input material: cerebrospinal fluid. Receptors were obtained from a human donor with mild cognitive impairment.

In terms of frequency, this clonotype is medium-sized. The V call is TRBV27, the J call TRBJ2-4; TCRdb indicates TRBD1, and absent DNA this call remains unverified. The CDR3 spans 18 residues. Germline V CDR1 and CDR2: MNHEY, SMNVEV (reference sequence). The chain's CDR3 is CASSSLAYGGAMDYIQYF.

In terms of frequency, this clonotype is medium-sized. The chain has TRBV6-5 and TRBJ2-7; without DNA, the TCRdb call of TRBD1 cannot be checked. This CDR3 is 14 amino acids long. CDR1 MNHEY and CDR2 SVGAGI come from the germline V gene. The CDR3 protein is CASRPGQGAVEQYF.

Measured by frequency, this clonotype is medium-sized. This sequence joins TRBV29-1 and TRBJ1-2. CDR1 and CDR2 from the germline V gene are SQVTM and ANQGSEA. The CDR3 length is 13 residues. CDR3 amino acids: CSVDSGRAYGYTF.

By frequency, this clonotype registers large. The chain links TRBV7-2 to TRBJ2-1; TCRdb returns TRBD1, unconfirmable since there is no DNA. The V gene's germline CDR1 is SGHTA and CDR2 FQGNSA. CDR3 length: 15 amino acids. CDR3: CASSSYRGGLDEQFF.

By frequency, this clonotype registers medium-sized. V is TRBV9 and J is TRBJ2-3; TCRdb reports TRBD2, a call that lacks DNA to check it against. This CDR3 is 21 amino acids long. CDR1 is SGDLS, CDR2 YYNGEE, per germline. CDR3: CASSVDETADGLAGGTDTQYF.

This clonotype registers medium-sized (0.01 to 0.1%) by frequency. The CDR3 protein is CASSDNSGNTIYF. This chain uses TRBV2 with TRBJ1-3. The CDR3 runs 13 residues. Germline-derived CDR1 and CDR2 are SNHLY and FYNNEI.

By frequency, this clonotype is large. The CDR3: CASSYNVRSGELFF. The J gene is TRBJ2-2, the V gene TRBV7-3. Germline lookup yields CDR1 SGHTA and CDR2 FQGTGA. CDR3 length: 14 amino acids. The whole variable domain, remainder taken from reference TRBV7-3 and TRBJ2-2, is GAGVSQTPSNKVTEKGKYVELRCDPISGHTALYWYRQSLGQGPEFLIYFQGTGAADDSGLPNDRFFAVRPEGSVSTLKIQRTERGDSAVYLCASSYNVRSGELFFGEGSRLTVL.

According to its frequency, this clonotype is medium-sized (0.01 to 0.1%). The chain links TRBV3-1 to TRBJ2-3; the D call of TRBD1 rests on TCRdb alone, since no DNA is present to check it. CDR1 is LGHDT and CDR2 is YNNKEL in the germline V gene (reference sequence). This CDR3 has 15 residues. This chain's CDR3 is CASSQVGQGTDTQYF.

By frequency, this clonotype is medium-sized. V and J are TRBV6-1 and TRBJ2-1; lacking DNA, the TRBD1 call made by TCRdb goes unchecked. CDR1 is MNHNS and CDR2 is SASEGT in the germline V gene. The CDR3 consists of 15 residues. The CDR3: CASRPGWGVYNEQFF.